This record looks at one T cell receptor beta chain sequence and its context. What it recognizes is unknown. CDR1 and CDR2 from the germline V gene are SQVTM and ANQGSEA. The CDR3 is 13 amino acids. Deletions cut 6 bases from V and 1 base from J, with 12 bases between. Exclusion followed for patients with uncontrolled infection, other autoimmune disease, pregnancy or lactation. Thyroid ultrasound, orbital computed tomography, clinical symptoms, and serum thyroxine and TRAb underpinned diagnoses. RNA transcripts provided the source from which TCR beta CDR3 regions were amplified. HTBI primers drove first-round RT-PCR of the TCR CDR3. TCRdb re-called the multiplex PCR reads with MiXCR, one entry per CDR3 protein. Of hundreds of thousands of distinct CDR3 sequences in the sample, about 45% are singletons; the top ten hold about 7.2%. These data are taken from a study of T cells in Graves' hyperthyroidism and ophthalmopathy. General study results and limits: Blood also contained most expanded thyroid clonotypes above 0.001. Researchers report that a 13 V-J model separated ophthalmopathy from stable hyperthyroidism.

The V call is TRBV29-1, the J call TRBJ1-1; no clear D. The receptor comes from an adult man with Graves' disease, either hyperthyroidism or ophthalmopathy (not recorded which). Sequenced input: peripheral blood or thyroid tissue (not recorded which). The CDR3 DNA follows: TGCAGCGTCATGAAGGTACAGAACACTGAAGCTTTCTTT. It yields the protein CSVMKVQNTEAFF.